These 24 T cell receptor beta chains were all obtained from the same sample, sequenced in a study of cytotoxic CD8 clonotypes in ibrutinib-treated CLL. Sequenced by immunoSEQ multiplex PCR; TCRdb stores in-frame clones only, minus some. The sample carries 35,000 to 50,000 clones, 70% recorded once. The input for sequencing was PBMCs, taken at disease progression, from a patient treated with ibrutinib. The source is a human donor with chronic lymphocytic leukemia.

The V gene is TRBV5-1, the J gene TRBJ2-1; D is unclear. There are 15 residues in the CDR3. The germline CDR1 and CDR2 sequences are SGHRS and YFSETQ. Trimming pared 0 bases from V and 3 bases from J, leaving 10 bases between. The CDR3 nucleotides read TGCGCCAGCAGCTTGGTCCCACAAAGCTACAATGAGCAGTTCTTC. Protein: CASSLVPQSYNEQFF.

This chain connects TRBV18 to TRBJ2-7; D uncertain. This CDR3 spans 13 amino acids. The germline CDR1 and CDR2 sequences are KGHSH and LQKENI. Trimming took off 3 bases at V and 1 base at J, with 7 bases between the two ends. CDR3 protein: CASSPAASYEQYF. The CDR3 bases are TGTGCCAGCTCACCCGCCGCGTCCTACGAGCAGTACTTC.

J is TRBJ1-1 and V is TRBV14, with D possibly matching TRBD1 (5 bases). The CDR3 runs to 14 residues. Germline V gene data show CDR1 as SGHDN and CDR2 as FVKESK. V was clipped by 2 bases and J by 3 bases, with 10 bases between them. The CDR3 sequence is CASSQSAGYTEAFF. The CDR3 coding sequence is TGTGCCAGCAGCCAATCCGCAGGGTACACTGAAGCTTTCTTT.

About this clone itself: Other DNA sequences in this specimen translate into the identical CDR3. The rearrangement uses TRBV7-8 and TRBJ1-5; a weak D match, TRBD1 (5 bases). This CDR3 spans 15 amino acids. Looked up from germline, CDR1 is SGHVS and CDR2 is FQNEAQ. V was shortened by 1 base and J by 6 bases, with 13 bases between the two germline ends. CDR3 loop: CASSLVSQGGQPQHF. The DNA of the CDR3 is TGTGCCAGCAGCTTAGTCTCGCAGGGAGGTCAGCCCCAGCATTTT.

The rearrangement joins TRBV11-3 to TRBJ2-7; TRBD2 matches at 11 bases. The length of the CDR3 is 14 residues. The V gene end was trimmed by 5 bases and the J gene end by 6 bases; junction bases not matched to a gene: 6. Germline CDR1 is SGHNT and CDR2 is YENEEA. The CDR3 loop is CASSPTSGSPEQYF. The CDR3 DNA reads TGTGCCAGCAGCCCAACTAGCGGGAGTCCCGAGCAGTACTTC.

The rearrangement joins TRBV27 to TRBJ2-5, with 7 bases identical to TRBD2. The CDR3 consists of 13 residues. Trimming removed 6 bases from V and 5 bases from J; junction bases left unmatched: 6. Germline CDR1 MNHEY, CDR2 SMNVEV (reference sequence). CDR3 in amino acids: CASRFAGEETQYF. Here the CDR3 DNA reads TGTGCCAGCAGGTTCGCGGGAGAGGAGACCCAGTACTTC.

The rearrangement joins TRBV5-6 to TRBJ1-2, with 10 bases aligning to TRBD1. Germline CDR1 is SGHDT and CDR2 is YYEEEE. V shed 3 bases and J 8 bases; nucleotides not matched to a gene: 4. The CDR3 runs to 13 residues. The CDR3 region is CASSWDRGAGYTF. The CDR3 bases are TGTGCCAGCAGCTGGGACAGGGGAGCAGGCTACACCTTC.

V gene TRBV7-9 combines with J gene TRBJ2-7; D might be TRBD1 (6 bases). Germline V gives CDR1 SEHNR, CDR2 FQNEAQ (reference sequence). This CDR3 spans 16 amino acids. V gave up 4 bases and J gave up 5 bases, with 21 bases separating them. CDR3 in amino acids: CASSSQRGRGDDEQYF. CDR3 nucleotides: TGTGCCAGCAGCTCACAGAGGGGCAGGGGAGACGACGAGCAGTACTTC.

The chain recombines TRBV4-1 with TRBJ1-2; D is undetermined. The CDR3 extends over 20 amino acids. CDR1 and CDR2 (germline): MGHRA, YSYEKL. Trimming left V 1 base short and J 5 bases short, with 29 bases between. The CDR3 sequence is CASSQGVFQDGFAFGYGYTF. CDR3 nucleotides: TGCGCCAGCAGCCAAGGAGTATTCCAGGACGGCTTTGCTTTTGGGTATGGCTACACCTTC.

This chain connects TRBV6-4 to TRBJ2-3, with D unresolved. The CDR3 sequence is 15 residues long. The V end lost 3 bases, the J end lost 1 base, and 11 bases lay between the germline ends. Germline CDR1 is MRHNA and CDR2 is SNTAGT. The CDR3 is CASSDSALGTDTQYF. The CDR3 coding sequence is TGTGCCAGCAGTGATTCCGCCTTAGGCACAGATACGCAGTATTTT.

The chain couples TRBV27 to TRBJ2-1, with D perhaps matching TRBD1 or TRBD2 (6 bases each). The CDR3 length is 15 residues. The germline CDR1 and CDR2 sequences are MNHEY and SMNVEV (reference sequence). The germline V and J ends were trimmed by 6 bases and 4 bases, with 16 bases remaining between them. The CDR3 protein is CASSPGVAVYNEQFF. Written as DNA, the CDR3 is TGTGCCAGCAGCCCAGGGGTAGCGGTTTACAATGAGCAGTTCTTC.

The chain recombines TRBV2 with TRBJ2-7; D possibly matches TRBD1 or TRBD2 (5 bases each). The V end lost 8 bases, the J end lost 4 bases, and 9 bases lay between the germline ends. This CDR3 comprises 11 residues. CDR1 SNHLY and CDR2 FYNNEI come from the germline V gene. The chain's CDR3 is CASGGQYEQYF. CDR3 DNA: TGTGCCAGCGGGGGTCAATACGAGCAGTACTTC.

The rearrangement uses TRBV11-2 and TRBJ2-2, with unresolved D. The CDR3 extends over 18 amino acids. The ends were cut back, 1 base at V and 6 bases at J, with 21 bases in the middle. Germline V CDR1 and CDR2: SGHAT, FQNNGV. The CDR3 sequence: CASSLVKFAARAAGELFF. The DNA for the CDR3 is TGTGCCAGCAGCTTAGTAAAATTTGCGGCTAGGGCGGCCGGGGAGCTGTTTTTT.

The V and J genes are TRBV6-6 and TRBJ2-3; the D is unclear. The CDR3 is made up of 14 amino acids. Looked up from germline, CDR1 is MNHNY and CDR2 is SVGAGI (reference sequence). Trimming shortened V by 2 bases and J by 4 bases, and 10 bases separated the two germline ends. In DNA form, the CDR3 reads TGTGCCAGCAGTTACGTGCTTGTGGCAGATACGCAGTATTTT. Residues: CASSYVLVADTQYF.

This sequence joins TRBV6-5 and TRBJ2-7, with 11 bases matching TRBD2. The CDR3 is 15 amino acids. Germline CDR1 is MNHEY and CDR2 is SVGAGI. Trimming cost V 0 bases and J 2 bases; bases outside gene matches: 0. CDR3 DNA: TGTGCCAGCAGTTACTCACTAGCGGGGGCCTACGAGCAGTACTTC. It translates to CASSYSLAGAYEQYF.

Turning to this clone: Different DNA sequences within this sample yield the same CDR3. DNA for the CDR3: TGTGCCAGCAGCTTAGGGGGTCAGGGGGCGTCCGAGCAGTACTTC. Translated: CASSLGGQGASEQYF. The V call is TRBV11-2, the J call TRBJ2-7; TRBD1 matches 8 bases. Germline V gives CDR1 SGHAT, CDR2 FQNNGV. The CDR3 totals 15 residues. V lost 1 base, J lost 6 bases, and 8 bases stayed unmatched.

The chain recombines TRBV6-1 with TRBJ2-5, with D perhaps being TRBD1 or TRBD2 (6 bases each). This CDR3 is built from 14 residues. Germline V CDR1 and CDR2: MNHNS, SASEGT. Trimming shortened V by 8 bases and J by 5 bases, and 18 bases separated the two germline ends. In DNA, the CDR3 is TGTGCCAGCGATCCGGGGGCGGGTGGGGAGACCCAGTACTTC. Translation gives CASDPGAGGETQYF.

The V call is TRBV18, the J call TRBJ2-5; 9 bases are shared with TRBD1. V lost 6 bases, J lost 1 base, and 6 bases stayed unmatched. The CDR3 contains 15 residues. The germline CDR1 and CDR2 sequences are KGHSH and LQKENI. CDR3 loop: CASSSGTGIQETQYF. The CDR3, as DNA: TGTGCCAGCTCGTCCGGGACAGGGATCCAAGAGACCCAGTACTTC.

This clone was counted only a few times. The chain links TRBV6-4 to TRBJ2-3; TRBD2 agrees at 13 bases. The CDR3 is made up of 16 amino acids. Germline V lookup: CDR1 MRHNA, CDR2 SNTAGT. Trimming at V came to 3 bases and at J to 1 base, leaving 1 base not matched to a gene. This CDR3 is CASSDGTSGGTDTQYF. Written as DNA, the CDR3 is TGTGCCAGCAGTGATGGGACTAGCGGGGGCACAGATACGCAGTATTTT.

This clone was detected once. The CDR3 DNA reads as TGTGCCAGCAGCCCAGAAGGGGACGTTGGGTTCAATGAGCAGTTCTTC. The encoded protein is CASSPEGDVGFNEQFF. The rearrangement uses TRBV11-3 and TRBJ2-1; D possibly uses TRBD1 or TRBD2 (5 bases each). From germline, CDR1 is SGHNT and CDR2 YENEEA. This CDR3 comprises 16 residues. Trimming took 5 bases from V and 6 from J, leaving 20 bases between them.

The chain links TRBV6-1 to TRBJ2-3; 8 positions match TRBD1. V dropped 4 bases and J dropped 1; count of bases not matched to a gene: 7. Per germline, CDR1 MNHNS and CDR2 SASEGT. This CDR3 spans 16 amino acids. The CDR3 DNA sequence: TGTGCCAGCAGTGCGGACAGGGCGACGGGCACAGATACGCAGTATTTT. It translates to CASSADRATGTDTQYF.

In DNA form, the CDR3 reads TGTGCCAGCAGCTTGGGGGCGCAGACCCAGTACTTC. Its protein product is CASSLGAQTQYF. The chain carries TRBV5-4 and TRBJ2-5; no reliable D call. The CDR3 runs 12 residues. The V gene's germline CDR1 is SGHNT and CDR2 YYREEE (reference sequence). Trimming stripped 0 bases from V and 6 bases from J, with 6 bases between.

This chain uses TRBV11-3 with TRBJ2-2; TRBD2 is a possible D gene (6 bases). Germline loops: CDR1 SGHNT, CDR2 YENEEA. V lost 3 bases and J 2 bases, leaving 10 bases between the germline ends. The CDR3 is 15 amino acids. This CDR3 is CASSFSGVNTGELFF. For the CDR3, the DNA is TGTGCCAGCAGCTTTAGCGGTGTAAACACCGGGGAGCTGTTTTTT.

This clone was seen once. This sample also contains other DNA sequences that code for the same CDR3. This chain uses TRBV30 with TRBJ2-7; weak D call: TRBD2 (7 bases). The CDR3 covers 15 residues. V shed 0 bases and J shed 5 bases, with 17 bases lying between them. Germline assignment: CDR1 GTSNPN and CDR2 SVGIG (reference sequence). The CDR3 DNA is TGTGCCTGGAGTGTAGGGTGGGGGGGGCCTGACGAGCAGTACTTC. It yields the protein CAWSVGWGGPDEQYF.